This entry lists 9 T cell receptor beta chains sequenced from one sample in a study of T cell changes during pregnancy in multiple sclerosis. Data came from immunoSEQ multiplex PCR; TCRdb stores just in-frame clones and leaves some out. The sample has fewer than 50,000 clones, about 92% seen once. The material sequenced was CD8+ T cells from peripheral blood mononuclear cells, taken in the third trimester of pregnancy. These receptor sequences come from a female donor with multiple sclerosis, enrolled in a pregnancy study.

The chain combines TRBV5-4 with TRBJ2-7; D unclear. The germline V gene has CDR1 SGHNT and CDR2 YYREEE (reference sequence). Trimming removed 0 bases at V and 5 bases at J, with 18 bases between. The CDR3 loop spans 16 amino acids. The CDR3 spells CASSLENLSTLDEQYF. CDR3 coding DNA: TGTGCCAGCAGCTTGGAGAACTTGTCGACTTTAGACGAGCAGTACTTC. Filled out from reference TRBV5-4 and TRBJ2-7, the complete variable domain reads ETGVTQSPTHLIKTRGQQVTLRCSSQSGHNTVSWYQQALGQGPQFIFQYYREEENGRGNFPPRFSGLQFPNYSSELNVNALELDDSALYLCASSLENLSTLDEQYFGPGTRLTVT.

As regards this clone: The junction and the germline gene differ at one end; a read error may be behind it. The gene calls are TRBV29-1 and TRBJ2-1; a possible D gene is TRBD2 (6 bases). Germline CDR1 and CDR2: SQVTM and ANQGSEA. The CDR3 length is 13 residues. CDR3 residues: CSVEETSYDEQFF. In DNA, the CDR3 is TGCAGCGTTGAAGAAACTAGCTACGATGAGCAGTTCTTC.

The rearrangement links TRBV4-3 to TRBJ1-5; 9 nucleotides align to TRBD1. This CDR3 is built from 19 residues. The germline gives CDR1 LGHNA, CDR2 YSLEER. V was pared by 4 bases and J by 4 bases, with 17 bases of the junction left unmatched. The CDR3 coding sequence is TGCGCCAGCAGCCGAAATAGGGACAGGGACAGGCCCTCTAATCAGCCCCAGCATTTT. Encoded protein: CASSRNRDRDRPSNQPQHF.

This chain joins TRBV6-6 and TRBJ2-7, with D maybe TRBD2 (6 bases). Germline assignment: CDR1 MNHNY and CDR2 SVGAGI (reference sequence). V was cut by 4 bases and J by 2 bases, with 12 bases left in between. The CDR3 has 14 residues. The CDR3 loop is CASSSRDLTYEQYF. The CDR3 nucleotides read TGTGCCAGCAGTTCCCGGGACTTAACCTACGAGCAGTACTTC.

The chain joins TRBV4-1 to TRBJ2-7; 10 bases line up with TRBD2. Germline values: CDR1 MGHRA, CDR2 YSYEKL. The junction had 9 bases not matched to a gene; V was cut back by 1 base and J by 0 bases. The CDR3 extends over 18 amino acids. In DNA form, the CDR3 reads TGCGCCAGCAGCCAAGTTTTAATGGCTAGCGGGGGCTCCTACGAGCAGTACTTC. This sequence encodes CASSQVLMASGGSYEQYF.

The chain recombines TRBV5-6 with TRBJ2-1, with no clear D. The CDR3 has 11 amino acids. V lost 2 bases and J lost 6, with 3 bases in between. Germline V gives CDR1 SGHDT, CDR2 YYEEEE. The CDR3 loop is CASSFSNEQFF. CDR3 coding DNA: TGTGCCAGCAGCTTCAGCAATGAGCAGTTCTTC. The variable domain in full, completed from reference TRBV5-6 and TRBJ2-1, reads DAGVTQSPTHLIKTRGQQVTLRCSPKSGHDTVSWYQQALGQGPQFIFQYYEEEERQRGNFPDRFSGHQFPNYSSELNVNALLLGDSALYLCASSFSNEQFFGPGTRLTVL.

The chain has TRBV7-9 and TRBJ1-4; D may be TRBD1 (6 bases). Trimming took off 2 bases at V and 2 bases at J, with 12 bases between the two ends. CDR3 length: 16 amino acids. CDR1 and CDR2 from the germline V gene are SEHNR and FQNEAQ (reference sequence). The CDR3 here is CASSLNGGETNEKLFF. The CDR3 nucleotides read TGTGCCAGCAGCTTAAATGGGGGCGAGACTAATGAAAAACTGTTTTTT.

The rearrangement joins TRBV6-5 to TRBJ2-7, with D maybe TRBD1 (7 bases). V lost 5 bases to trimming and J lost 5 bases, with 13 bases between them. Per germline, CDR1 MNHEY and CDR2 SVGAGI. This CDR3 is 13 amino acids long. The DNA of the CDR3 is TGTGCCAGCAGTGTGCAGGGGGGCGACGAGCAGTACTTC. It translates to CASSVQGGDEQYF.

This clone showed up just once. This chain links TRBV9 with TRBJ2-7; 11 nucleotides match TRBD1. Germline CDR1 SGDLS, CDR2 YYNGEE. The V gene end was trimmed by 3 bases and the J gene end by 1 base; junction bases not matched to a gene: 6. This CDR3 contains 16 residues. The CDR3 DNA reads as TGTGCCAGCAGCGCCCGGGACAGGGGGTTTTCCTACGAGCAGTACTTC. Amino acids: CASSARDRGFSYEQYF.